The 29 T cell receptor beta chains in this list originate from one sample, sequenced in a study of monozygotic twins with inflammatory bowel disease (dated by TCRdb to between 2018 and 2021). The library came from 5' RACE. Reads for this sample came from an Illumina HiSeq 2500. TCRdb reprocessed the reads; each CDR3 protein sequence makes one entry, and DNA is unavailable. The table for this sample shows under 200,000 distinct CDR3 sequences. Jointly, the top ten make up 2% to 3% of the sample. Sequencing was done on a sample of blood. These receptor sequences come from a human donor with ulcerative colitis or Crohn's disease, or a healthy co-twin of an affected twin (not recorded which).

The CDR3 here is CARSLAAGGPGETQYF. J is TRBJ2-5 and V is TRBV5-1; the TCRdb D gene call, TRBD2, has no DNA to confirm it. The V gene's germline CDR1 is SGHRS and CDR2 YFSETQ. The CDR3 contains 16 residues.

The chain uses TRBV5-1 and TRBJ1-1; TCRdb reports TRBD1, a call that lacks DNA to check it against. Germline V lookup: CDR1 SGHRS, CDR2 YFSETQ. The CDR3 is 14 residues long. CDR3 loop: CASSLDTGDDEAFF.

The chain couples TRBV4-1 to TRBJ2-2; TCRdb's D gene call, TRBD2, goes unchecked for lack of DNA. The CDR3 is 19 residues long. Germline lookup yields CDR1 MGHRA and CDR2 YSYEKL. CDR3 sequence reads: CASSLLAGGPSWITGELFF.

The rearrangement uses TRBV20-1 and TRBJ1-6; TCRdb reports TRBD1, a call that lacks DNA to check it against. The CDR3 has 14 amino acids. Per germline, CDR1 DFQATT and CDR2 SNEGSKA (reference sequence). CDR3 loop: CSAQSGGWDSPLHF.

The rearrangement joins TRBV6-1 to TRBJ1-1; TCRdb's D call of TRBD1 is untestable without DNA. The CDR3 sequence is 16 residues long. Germline V lookup: CDR1 MNHNS, CDR2 SASEGT. CDR3 sequence: CASSDPLGNMNTEAFF.

J is TRBJ2-7 and V is TRBV28; TCRdb names TRBD1, which stays unverified in the absence of DNA. This CDR3 has 15 residues. Per the germline V gene, CDR1 is MDHEN and CDR2 is SYDVKM. The chain's CDR3 is CASTKRPGGGYEQYF.

The chain links TRBV5-1 to TRBJ1-1. The CDR3 runs 14 residues. In germline, CDR1 is SGHRS, CDR2 YFSETQ. CDR3 residues: CASSLAVVFAEAFF.

The genes are TRBV7-3 and TRBJ2-2; TCRdb reports TRBD1, a call that lacks DNA to check it against. The CDR3 has 18 amino acids. Germline V gives CDR1 SGHTA, CDR2 FQGTGA. CDR3 residues: CASSSYLRAGANTGELFF.

J is TRBJ2-5 and V is TRBV20-1; absent DNA, TCRdb's TRBD2 call cannot be checked. Germline-derived CDR1 and CDR2 are DFQATT and SNEGSKA (reference sequence). This CDR3 contains 18 residues. CDR3 in amino acids: CSARDWTSGRAAQETQYF.

This chain uses TRBV20-1 with TRBJ2-1; the TCRdb call, TRBD2, lacks DNA for checking. There are 15 residues in the CDR3. Germline CDR1 reads DFQATT; CDR2 reads SNEGSKA (reference sequence). The CDR3 region is CSARVIAGDGNEQFF.

This sequence joins TRBV11-1 and TRBJ1-2; checking the TCRdb D call of TRBD1 is not possible without DNA. From germline, CDR1 is SGHAT and CDR2 FQDESV (reference sequence). CDR3 length equals 18 residues. The CDR3 region is CASSSPRSRDRGDRGYTF.

The gene calls are TRBV7-9 and TRBJ1-1; TCRdb outputs TRBD1, but without DNA this stays unchecked. Germline V gene lookup returns CDR1 SEHNR and CDR2 FQNEAQ (reference sequence). The length of the CDR3 is 12 residues. The CDR3 reads CASSPGQVLTFF.

The chain combines TRBV5-1 with TRBJ1-1. The CDR3 loop spans 15 amino acids. Per germline, CDR1 SGHRS and CDR2 YFSETQ. CDR3: CASSLAAGPGPEAFF.

The V call is TRBV28, the J call TRBJ2-7. CDR1 is MDHEN and CDR2 is SYDVKM in the germline V gene. The CDR3 runs 13 residues. This CDR3 reads CAHQAGGSYEQYF.

The chain carries TRBV27 and TRBJ1-2; TCRdb lists TRBD1, though no DNA is available to test this call. From germline, CDR1 is MNHEY and CDR2 SMNVEV (reference sequence). CDR3 size: 12 residues. This chain's CDR3 is CASSAGLGGYTF.

The chain has TRBV7-2 and TRBJ2-5; without DNA, the TCRdb call of TRBD2 cannot be checked. CDR1 is SGHTA, CDR2 FQGNSA, per germline. CDR3 length: 15 amino acids. The CDR3 reads CASSEGPLGQETQYF. Using reference TRBV7-2 and TRBJ2-5 for the parts outside the CDR3, the full variable domain is GAGVSQSPSNKVTEKGKDVELRCDPISGHTALYWYRQSLGQGLEFLIYFQGNSAPDKSGLPSDRFSAERTGGSVSTLTIQRTQQEDSAVYLCASSEGPLGQETQYFGPGTRLLVL.

The chain employs TRBV19 and TRBJ2-7. This CDR3 contains 13 residues. Germline V gene data show CDR1 as LNHDA and CDR2 as SQIVND (reference sequence). The CDR3 reads CASSNRGLYEQYF.

The J gene is TRBJ2-7, the V gene TRBV18; as DNA is missing, the TRBD2 call by TCRdb cannot be tested. CDR1 KGHSH and CDR2 LQKENI come from the germline V gene. CDR3 length equals 15 residues. The CDR3 spells CASSPGAVSSYEQYF. Filled out from reference TRBV18 and TRBJ2-7, the complete variable domain reads NAGVMQNPRHLVRRRGQEARLRCSPMKGHSHVYWYRQLPEEGLKFMVYLQKENIIDESGMPKERFSAEFPKEGPSILRIQQVVRGDSAAYFCASSPGAVSSYEQYFGPGTRLTVT.

This chain joins TRBV27 and TRBJ2-7; without DNA, the TCRdb call of TRBD2 cannot be checked. The CDR3 runs to 16 residues. Germline V CDR1 and CDR2: MNHEY, SMNVEV (reference sequence). This CDR3 is CASTGRQTSGDFMEYF.

This chain joins TRBV20-1 and TRBJ2-1; TCRdb picks TRBD2, but there is no DNA to check that call. This CDR3 comprises 14 residues. CDR1 is DFQATT, CDR2 SNEGSKA, per germline (reference sequence). CDR3 region: CSLMPWIASGEQFF.

This chain joins TRBV7-8 and TRBJ2-1; checking the TCRdb D call of TRBD1 is not possible without DNA. Germline-derived CDR1 and CDR2 are SGHVS and FQNEAQ. The length of the CDR3 is 15 residues. The CDR3 loop reads CASSSDAGRRGEQFF. The full variable domain, completed using reference TRBV7-8 and TRBJ2-1, is GAGVSQSPRYKVAKRGQDVALRCDPISGHVSLFWYQQALGQGPEFLTYFQNEAQLDKSGLPSDRFFAERPEGSVSTLKIQRTQQEDSAVYLCASSSDAGRRGEQFFGPGTRLTVL.

This chain uses TRBV7-9 with TRBJ1-5; TCRdb's assignment of TRBD1 cannot be checked, as there is no DNA. The germline V gene has CDR1 SEHNR and CDR2 FQNEAQ (reference sequence). CDR3 size: 16 residues. CDR3: CASSDATGYGNQPQHF. Complete variable domain (other parts from reference TRBV7-9 and TRBJ1-5): DTGVSQNPRHKITKRGQNVTFRCDPISEHNRLYWYRQTLGQGPEFLTYFQNEAQLEKSRLLSDRFSAERPKGSFSTLEIQRTEQGDSAMYLCASSDATGYGNQPQHFGDGTRLSIL.

The rearrangement uses TRBV6-6 and TRBJ1-2. This CDR3 contains 13 residues. Germline CDR1 and CDR2: MNHNY and SVGAGI (reference sequence). CDR3 amino acids: CASSLPSNYGYTF.

The chain joins TRBV3-1 to TRBJ1-2. Looked up from germline, CDR1 is LGHDT and CDR2 is YNNKEL (reference sequence). The CDR3 runs 14 residues. The CDR3 protein is CASSQVRANYGYTF.

The chain joins TRBV12-3 or TRBV12-4 to TRBJ2-7. CDR3 length equals 14 residues. CDR3 loop: CASSLDRLSYEQYF.

This chain connects TRBV5-1 to TRBJ1-1. Germline CDR1 SGHRS, CDR2 YFSETQ. This CDR3 region has 15 residues. CDR3 residues: CASSYSGTLNTEAFF.

This sequence joins TRBV25-1 and TRBJ2-7. CDR3 size: 17 residues. Germline loops: CDR1 MGHDK, CDR2 SYGVNS. The CDR3 loop is CASSEDKCFSYTYEQYF.

The genes are TRBV5-5 and TRBJ2-2; the D call of TRBD2 rests on TCRdb alone, since no DNA is present to check it. CDR3 length: 15 amino acids. Germline V gene lookup returns CDR1 SGHKS and CDR2 YYEKEE (reference sequence). The CDR3 spells CASSSSGPNTGELFF.

The chain has TRBV6-2 or TRBV6-3 and TRBJ2-1; TCRdb's assignment of TRBD2 cannot be checked, as there is no DNA. The CDR3 extends over 18 amino acids. Germline lookup yields CDR1 MNHEY and CDR2 SVGEGT. The CDR3 is CASSYSVAGALFPNEQFF.